This TCR beta chain is from a study of resident and recirculating memory T cells in vitiligo. Germline V gene data show CDR1 as SGHRS and CDR2 as YFSETQ. CDR3 length: 15 amino acids. The V end lost 0 bases, the J end lost 1 base, and 8 bases lay between the germline ends. This clone was seen a handful of times. Patients' lesions had not changed for the previous 6 months. The protocol was immunoSEQ multiplex PCR, while the TCRdb copy is restricted to in-frame clones and leaves out a portion. The sample carries approximately 69,000 clones, 91% recorded once. What was sequenced was blood. This chain uses TRBV5-1 with TRBJ2-1; the D is unclear. This clonotype was obtained from a male donor with vitiligo. The CDR3 region is CASSLEQISYNEQFF. The CDR3 bases are TGCGCCAGCAGCTTGGAACAGATTTCCTACAATGAGCAGTTCTTC.